Described below is a single T cell receptor (beta chain) sequence and its context. This sample was included in a study of T-cell reconstitution after alpha-beta-depleted transplantation in children. Preparation of the TCRbeta library was carried out with unique molecular identifiers. TCRdb re-called the PCR reads with MiXCR, one entry per CDR3 protein. The repertoire consists of around 530,000 distinct CDR3 sequences, with about 30% occurring once and the leading ten covering approximately 2.3%. Trimming left V 7 bases short and J 5 bases short, with 17 bases between. The CDR3 is made up of 14 amino acids.

This receptor was taken from a human donor who donated a stem cell graft to a child with aplastic anemia. Here the sequenced sample was PBMCs from the stem cell graft donor, taken from the stem cell graft. The V gene is TRBV12-3 or TRBV12-4, the J gene TRBJ2-5; weak D call: TRBD1 (6 bases). DNA for the CDR3: TGTGCCAGCAATGTTGGACAGTCCAAGGAGACCCAGTACTTC. Translating it yields CASNVGQSKETQYF.